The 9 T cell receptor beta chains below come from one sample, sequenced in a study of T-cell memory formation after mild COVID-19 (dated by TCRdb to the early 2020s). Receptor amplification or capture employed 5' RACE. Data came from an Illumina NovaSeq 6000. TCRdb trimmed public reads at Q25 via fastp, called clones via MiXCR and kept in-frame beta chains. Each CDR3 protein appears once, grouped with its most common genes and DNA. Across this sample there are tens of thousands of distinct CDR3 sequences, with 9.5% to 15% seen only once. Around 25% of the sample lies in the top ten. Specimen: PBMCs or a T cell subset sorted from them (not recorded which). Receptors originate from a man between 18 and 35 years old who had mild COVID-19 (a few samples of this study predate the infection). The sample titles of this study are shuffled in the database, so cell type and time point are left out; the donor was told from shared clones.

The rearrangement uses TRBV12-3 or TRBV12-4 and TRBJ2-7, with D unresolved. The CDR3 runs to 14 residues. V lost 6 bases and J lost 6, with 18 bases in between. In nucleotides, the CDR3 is TGTGCCAGCAGCCGCGAGGCGACCTCTCGCGAGCAGTACTTC. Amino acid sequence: CASSREATSREQYF.

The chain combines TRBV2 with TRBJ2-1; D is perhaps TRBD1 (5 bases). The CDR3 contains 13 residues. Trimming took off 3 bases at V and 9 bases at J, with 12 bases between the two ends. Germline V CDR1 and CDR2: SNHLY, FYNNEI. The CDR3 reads CASSEYSQGEQFF. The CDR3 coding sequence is TGTGCCAGCAGTGAGTACTCGCAGGGTGAGCAGTTCTTC.

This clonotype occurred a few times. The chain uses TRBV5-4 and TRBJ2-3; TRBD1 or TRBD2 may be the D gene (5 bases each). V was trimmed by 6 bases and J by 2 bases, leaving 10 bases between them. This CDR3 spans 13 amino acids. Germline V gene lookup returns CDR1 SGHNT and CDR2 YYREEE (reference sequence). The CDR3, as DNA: TGTGCCAGCACCCCGGGGCCCACAGATACGCAGTATTTT. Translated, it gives CASTPGPTDTQYF.

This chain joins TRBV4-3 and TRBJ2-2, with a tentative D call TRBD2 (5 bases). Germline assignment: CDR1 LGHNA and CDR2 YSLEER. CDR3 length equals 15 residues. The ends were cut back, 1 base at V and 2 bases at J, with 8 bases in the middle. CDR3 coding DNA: TGCGCCAGCAGCCAAGGGGAGCGCAACACCGGGGAGCTGTTTTTT. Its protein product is CASSQGERNTGELFF.

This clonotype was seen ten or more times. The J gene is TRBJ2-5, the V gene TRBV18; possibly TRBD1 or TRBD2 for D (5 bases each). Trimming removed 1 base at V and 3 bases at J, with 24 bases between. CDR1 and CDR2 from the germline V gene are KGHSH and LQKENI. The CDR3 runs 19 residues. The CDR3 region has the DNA TGTGCCAGCTCACCACTCGCGAGGGTCAGGGAGAGGCGAAAAGAGACCCAGTACTTC. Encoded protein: CASSPLARVRERRKETQYF.

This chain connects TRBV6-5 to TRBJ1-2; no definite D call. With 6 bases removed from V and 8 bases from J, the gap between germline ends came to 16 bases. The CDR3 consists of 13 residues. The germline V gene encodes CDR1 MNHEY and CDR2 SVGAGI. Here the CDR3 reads CASRAFQAGGYTF. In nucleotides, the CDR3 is TGTGCCAGCAGGGCCTTTCAGGCTGGAGGCTACACCTTC.

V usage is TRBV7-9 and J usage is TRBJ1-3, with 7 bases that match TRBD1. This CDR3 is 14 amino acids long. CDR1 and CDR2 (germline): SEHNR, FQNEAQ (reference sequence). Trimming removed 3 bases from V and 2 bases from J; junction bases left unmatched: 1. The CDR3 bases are TGTGCCAGCAGCTTCACAGGGGCTGGAAACACCATATATTTT. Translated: CASSFTGAGNTIYF.

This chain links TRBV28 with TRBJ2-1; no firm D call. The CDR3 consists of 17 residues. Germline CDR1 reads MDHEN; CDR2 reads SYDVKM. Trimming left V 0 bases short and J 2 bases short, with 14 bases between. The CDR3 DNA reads TGTGCCAGCAGTTTATGGTCGTCTCCTCCCACCTACAATGAGCAGTTCTTC. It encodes CASSLWSSPPTYNEQFF.

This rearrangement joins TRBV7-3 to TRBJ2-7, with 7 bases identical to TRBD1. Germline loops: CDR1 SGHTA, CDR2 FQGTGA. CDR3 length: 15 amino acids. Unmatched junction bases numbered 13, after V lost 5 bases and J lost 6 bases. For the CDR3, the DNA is TGTGCCAGCAGCCGCCACTACAGGGGTGCCCCCGAGCAGTACGTC. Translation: CASSRHYRGAPEQYV.